These 25 T cell receptor beta chains were sequenced from one sample in a study of cytomegalovirus exposure and HLA in healthy donors. PCR employed 60 Vbeta and 13 Jbeta primers. Here immunoSEQ multiplex PCR was the method, and the copy in TCRdb shows in-frame clones only, minus some. The repertoire includes around 110,000 clones, roughly four fifths of them detected once, and approximately 3.6% sits in the top ten. The specimen sequenced was PBMCs. The receptors stem from a man in his fifties or sixties in good health and CMV-seronegative.

The chain links TRBV7-9 to TRBJ1-2; D is perhaps TRBD1 (5 bases). From germline, CDR1 is SEHNR and CDR2 FQNEAQ (reference sequence). The CDR3 runs 13 residues. The V and J ends lost 5 bases and 2 bases respectively, with 9 bases between them. CDR3 sequence (DNA): TGTGCCAGCAGCCGTCGGGGGAACTATGGCTACACCTTC. It yields the protein CASSRRGNYGYTF.

This chain joins TRBV7-6 and TRBJ1-5; 7 nucleotides agree with TRBD1. CDR1 and CDR2 from the germline V gene are SGHVS and FNYEAQ. This CDR3 spans 13 amino acids. Trimming took 5 bases from V and 4 from J; bases not matched to a gene: 2. The CDR3 nucleotides are TGTGCCAGCAGCGTACAGGGGAATCAGCCCCAGCATTTT. Protein product: CASSVQGNQPQHF.

The J gene is TRBJ1-2, the V gene TRBV5-1, with TRBD1 matching over 10 bases. The germline gives CDR1 SGHRS, CDR2 YFSETQ. The CDR3 is 19 amino acids. Germline trimming cut 0 bases from V and 4 bases from J; bases unmatched to any gene: 15. CDR3 in DNA: TGCGCCAGCAGCTTGGCCTTCTCTTCCGGGACAGGGGATTCCTATGGCTACACCTTC. Its translation is CASSLAFSSGTGDSYGYTF.

The genes are TRBV6-5 and TRBJ1-2; 9 bases are a match to TRBD1. Trimming cost V 6 bases and J 5 bases; bases outside gene matches: 10. Germline assignment: CDR1 MNHEY and CDR2 SVGAGI. This CDR3 region has 15 residues. CDR3 sequence reads: CASSYQGQGRYGYTF. The DNA for the CDR3 is TGTGCCAGCAGCTACCAGGGACAGGGACGGTATGGCTACACCTTC.

The chain links TRBV28 to TRBJ2-1, with D unresolved. Germline CDR1 and CDR2: MDHEN and SYDVKM. The CDR3 totals 16 residues. The V end lost 5 bases, the J end lost 0 bases, and 14 bases lay between the germline ends. CDR3 loop: CASSALVYPSYNEQFF. The CDR3 nucleotides read TGTGCCAGCAGTGCCCTAGTCTATCCCTCCTACAATGAGCAGTTCTTC.

The rearrangement links TRBV5-1 to TRBJ2-5; D remains ambiguous. The CDR3 sequence is 14 residues long. CDR1 and CDR2 from the germline V gene are SGHRS and YFSETQ. Trimming took off 0 bases at V and 3 bases at J, with 9 bases between the two ends. The CDR3 spells CASSLDVKKETQYF. In DNA form, the CDR3 reads TGCGCCAGCAGCTTGGATGTCAAAAAAGAGACCCAGTACTTC.

The V call is TRBV28, the J call TRBJ1-1, with D perhaps matching TRBD1 (5 bases). Trimming stripped 3 bases from V and 1 base from J, with 12 bases between. CDR1 is MDHEN and CDR2 is SYDVKM in the germline V gene. CDR3 length: 15 residues. The CDR3 sequence is CASSLGGGTNTEAFF. The DNA of the CDR3 is TGTGCCAGCAGTTTGGGTGGCGGGACGAACACTGAAGCTTTCTTT.

The chain uses TRBV19 and TRBJ1-2, with D perhaps matching TRBD1 (6 bases). Germline CDR1 and CDR2: LNHDA and SQIVND (reference sequence). The CDR3 spans 14 residues. Trimming took off 2 bases at V and 2 bases at J, with 9 bases between the two ends. The CDR3 region has the DNA TGTGCCAGTAGTATACAGGGGCCCAACTATGGCTACACCTTC. Protein sequence: CASSIQGPNYGYTF.

This chain links TRBV2 with TRBJ2-2, with 8 bases aligning to TRBD2. This CDR3 spans 14 amino acids. Germline trimming cut 8 bases from V and 1 base from J; bases unmatched to any gene: 3. Germline values: CDR1 SNHLY, CDR2 FYNNEI. Here the CDR3 reads CASRAGENTGELFF. CDR3 nucleotide sequence: TGTGCCAGCCGAGCGGGGGAGAACACCGGGGAGCTGTTTTTT.

The chain carries TRBV19 and TRBJ1-1; possible D gene TRBD1, 6 bases. Trimming left V 7 bases short and J 5 bases short, with 14 bases between. The CDR3 extends over 13 amino acids. From germline, CDR1 is LNHDA and CDR2 SQIVND (reference sequence). Written as DNA, the CDR3 is TGTGCCAGTATGACTCAACAGGGAACTGAAGCTTTCTTT. This encodes CASMTQQGTEAFF.

V gene TRBV5-1 combines with J gene TRBJ2-1; D is perhaps TRBD1 (6 bases). Germline V gene sequence: CDR1 SGHRS, CDR2 YFSETQ. The CDR3 spans 15 residues. Trimming took off 2 bases at V and 7 bases at J, with 16 bases between the two ends. The CDR3 loop reads CASSFFIGQPNEQFF. CDR3 nucleotides: TGCGCCAGCAGCTTTTTTATCGGACAGCCTAATGAGCAGTTCTTC.

This clone turned up a few times. This sequence joins TRBV7-8 and TRBJ2-1; 11 positions match TRBD2. This CDR3 is 16 amino acids long. The V and J ends lost 1 base and 7 bases, in that order; junction bases with no gene match: 6. The germline CDR1 and CDR2 sequences are SGHVS and FQNEAQ. CDR3 in amino acids: CASSLGSGTSGNEQFF. In nucleotides, the CDR3 is TGTGCCAGCAGCTTAGGGTCGGGGACTAGCGGTAATGAGCAGTTCTTC.

A word on this clone: The junction departs from the called germline gene at one end, perhaps through a read error. The sample carries other DNA sequences with the same CDR3. J is TRBJ1-5 and V is TRBV5-1, with D possibly TRBD1 on 6 matching bases. The germline CDR1 and CDR2 sequences are SGHRS and YFSETQ. The CDR3 has 15 residues. CDR3 loop: CASTPGGGRNQPQHF. CDR3 in DNA: TGCGCCAGCACCCCGGGCGGGGGCCGCAATCAGCCTCAGCATTTT.

The rearrangement joins TRBV5-1 to TRBJ1-4; TRBD1 is a possible D gene (6 bases). V lost 4 bases and J lost 0, with 13 bases in between. The CDR3 consists of 16 residues. Germline values: CDR1 SGHRS, CDR2 YFSETQ. In nucleotides, the CDR3 is TGCGCCAGCAGCGACGGGACACCTACAACTAATGAAAAACTGTTTTTT. Its translation is CASSDGTPTTNEKLFF. Drawing the rest from reference TRBV5-1 and TRBJ1-4, the complete variable domain is KAGVTQTPRYLIKTRGQQVTLSCSPISGHRSVSWYQQTPGQGLQFLFEYFSETQRNKGNFPGRFSGRQFSNSRSEMNVSTLELGDSALYLCASSDGTPTTNEKLFFGSGTQLSVL.

This chain uses TRBV7-2 with TRBJ2-1; a weak D match, TRBD1 (5 bases). Germline V gives CDR1 SGHTA, CDR2 FQGNSA. This CDR3 has 16 residues. The V and J ends lost 4 bases and 5 bases respectively, with 18 bases between them. The CDR3 DNA reads as TGTGCCAGCAGCTCGAATGGGGCCGTCGCTCACAATGAGCAGTTCTTC. Translated, it gives CASSSNGAVAHNEQFF.

The genes are TRBV18 and TRBJ2-3; 13 bases are shared with TRBD2. The germline gives CDR1 KGHSH, CDR2 LQKENI. Unmatched junction bases numbered 9, after V lost 3 bases and J lost 6 bases. This CDR3 has 17 amino acids. DNA for the CDR3: TGTGCCAGCTCACCTCCGACTAGCGGGGGGTCGGGGGATACGCAGTATTTT. This codes for CASSPPTSGGSGDTQYF. Based on the CDR3 plus reference TRBV18 and TRBJ2-3, the full variable domain is NAGVMQNPRHLVRRRGQEARLRCSPMKGHSHVYWYRQLPEEGLKFMVYLQKENIIDESGMPKERFSAEFPKEGPSILRIQQVVRGDSAAYFCASSPPTSGGSGDTQYFGPGTRLTVL.

The rearrangement uses TRBV7-2 and TRBJ2-5, with 11 bases lining up with TRBD1. J gave up 5 bases and V 5 bases, and 10 bases lay outside the gene matches. This CDR3 is built from 16 residues. Per the germline V gene, CDR1 is SGHTA and CDR2 is FQGNSA. This CDR3 is CASSPNRDRGRETQYF. The CDR3, as DNA: TGTGCCAGCAGCCCCAACCGGGACAGGGGGAGGGAGACCCAGTACTTC.

The rearrangement uses TRBV7-2 and TRBJ2-7; 9 bases are a match to TRBD2. The CDR3 runs 16 residues. CDR1 is SGHTA and CDR2 is FQGNSA in the germline V gene. V shed 1 base and J 3 bases; nucleotides not matched to a gene: 7. CDR3 sequence: CASSLGASGDYYEQYV. For the CDR3, the DNA is TGTGCCAGCAGCTTAGGGGCTAGCGGGGATTACTACGAGCAGTACGTC.

This rearrangement joins TRBV25-1 to TRBJ1-2; 7 bases align to TRBD1. The CDR3 length is 13 residues. CDR1 is MGHDK, CDR2 SYGVNS, per germline. J lost 5 bases, V lost 3 bases, and 3 bases had no gene match. The CDR3: CASSEGQRYGYTF. For the CDR3, the DNA is TGTGCCAGCAGTGAGGGACAGAGATATGGCTACACCTTC.

This clone was found once. This chain connects TRBV5-6 to TRBJ2-2; 9 bases align to TRBD2. Losses at the gene ends were 1 base for V and 2 bases for J; bases not matched to a gene: 6. This CDR3 has 17 residues. Germline V gene sequence: CDR1 SGHDT, CDR2 YYEEEE. This CDR3 is CASSLFLAGANTGELFF. CDR3 coding DNA: TGTGCCAGCAGCTTGTTCTTAGCGGGGGCCAACACCGGGGAGCTGTTTTTT.

V usage is TRBV14 and J usage is TRBJ1-6, with D maybe TRBD1 (6 bases). CDR3 length equals 14 residues. Germline V lookup: CDR1 SGHDN, CDR2 FVKESK. V lost 1 base, J lost 10 bases, and 11 bases lay in between. The CDR3 nucleotides are TGTGCCAGCAGCCAAGGGGGGGGCGGCTCACCCCTCCACTTT. As protein: CASSQGGGGSPLHF.

The chain uses TRBV10-3 and TRBJ1-5; a possible D gene is TRBD1 (5 bases). The germline CDR1 and CDR2 sequences are ENHRY and SYGVKD. The CDR3 extends over 18 amino acids. Trimming stripped 0 bases from V and 0 bases from J, with 15 bases between. Here the CDR3 DNA reads TGTGCCATCAGTGAGTCGAGCCCGACAGTTTATAGCAATCAGCCCCAGCATTTT. The encoded protein is CAISESSPTVYSNQPQHF.

V gene TRBV18 combines with J gene TRBJ1-2; possibly TRBD1 for D (5 bases). Germline loops: CDR1 KGHSH, CDR2 LQKENI. There are 13 residues in the CDR3. V lost 2 bases and J 3 bases, leaving 7 bases between the germline ends. CDR3 loop: CASSPTQDYGYTF. The CDR3 nucleotides read TGTGCCAGCTCACCAACACAGGACTATGGCTACACCTTC.

This CDR3 reads CASSSTSGGPDTGELFF. For the CDR3, the DNA is TGTGCCAGCAGCTCGACTAGCGGGGGGCCCGACACCGGGGAGCTGTTTTTT. The gene calls are TRBV7-9 and TRBJ2-2; 13 positions match TRBD2. This CDR3 has 17 residues. The V gene end was trimmed by 4 bases and the J gene end by 3 bases; junction bases not matched to a gene: 5. Germline assignment: CDR1 SEHNR and CDR2 FQNEAQ (reference sequence).

J is TRBJ2-4 and V is TRBV2, with 8 bases that match TRBD2. Germline V lookup: CDR1 SNHLY, CDR2 FYNNEI. V lost 6 bases and J lost 1; bases outside the gene matches: 5. The CDR3 consists of 15 residues. The CDR3 sequence is CASSSGLAAKNIQYF. Written as DNA, the CDR3 is TGTGCCAGCAGCTCCGGACTAGCCGCCAAAAACATTCAGTACTTC.